The next 11 T cell receptor delta chains were all read from a single sample in a study of gammadelta T cells in human blood. With CATT, TCRdb re-called clones from the RT-PCR reads. The sample has 650 to 950 delta-chain clones, about 32% seen once; the top ten hold roughly 21%. The sample consisted of Vgamma9Vdelta2 gamma-delta T cells from infant blood. Receptors were obtained from a human donor.

The chain uses TRDV2 and TRDJ2, with 9 bases lining up with TRDD3. In the absence of a J gene in TCRdb, the DNA was matched to germline to assign it here. With V trimmed by 0 bases and J by 6 bases, 1 base remained unmatched. Germline V gene sequence: CDR1 GEAIGNYY, CDR2 EKD. The CDR3 covers 14 residues. DNA of the CDR3: TGTGCCTGTGACACCTGGGGATACGCAGCACAACTCTTCTTT. Residues: CACDTWGYAAQLFF.

Of note for this clone: With only one base between it and a far larger clone, this is likely a read error. V usage is TRDV2 and J usage is TRDJ1, with 10 bases lining up with TRDD3. The J gene is absent in TCRdb and was assigned here via DNA matching to germline. CDR3 length: 16 amino acids. The trim removed 0 bases at V and 6 bases at J, leaving 9 bases unmatched. CDR1 is GEAIGNYY and CDR2 is EKD in the germline V gene. The CDR3 DNA sequence: TGTGCCTGTGACACCGTTGGGGGATACCCCTCCAATAAACTCATCTTT. This gives the protein CACDTVGGYPSNKLIF.

This clone rates as large. The chain uses TRDV2 and TRDJ2; tentative D call: TRDD3 (5 bases). Germline-derived CDR1 and CDR2 are GEAIGNYY and EKD. CDR3 length: 15 amino acids. V lost 4 bases, J lost 4 bases, and 15 bases lay in between. In nucleotides, the CDR3 is TGTGCCTGTGAGGGATTGGGTCAGAAGACAGCACAACTCTTCTTT. Its translation: CACEGLGQKTAQLFF.

Relative to its sample, this clone is medium-sized. J is TRDJ3 and V is TRDV2; 10 positions agree with TRDD3. The CDR3 totals 18 residues. The V gene's germline CDR1 is GEAIGNYY and CDR2 EKD. V gave up 2 bases and J gave up 0 bases; unmatched junction bases: 3. The CDR3 DNA reads as TGTGCCTGTGACATACTGGGGGATCGCTCCTGGGACACCCGACAGATGTTTTTC. Translating gives CACDILGDRSWDTRQMFF.

This clone is classed as large. The V and J genes are TRDV2 and TRDJ1, with 8 bases that match TRDD3. The CDR3 sequence is 17 residues long. The V segment lost 0 bases and the J segment 3 bases; nucleotides outside the gene matches: 11. CDR1 is GEAIGNYY and CDR2 is EKD in the germline V gene. The CDR3 reads CACDTGIRYWGSDKLIF. CDR3 nucleotide sequence: TGTGCCTGTGACACCGGAATTCGGTACTGGGGGTCCGATAAACTCATCTTT.

For this clone: Possible read error: a much larger clone is one base away. The chain is built from TRDV2 and TRDJ2, with D maybe TRDD3 (5 bases). The J gene was not available in TCRdb and was assigned here by matching the DNA to germline segments. Germline V gene data show CDR1 as GEAIGNYY and CDR2 as EKD. The CDR3 spans 16 residues. V was pared by 1 base and J by 0 bases, with 11 bases between. The CDR3 here is CACDTLGDTLTAQLFF. The CDR3 DNA sequence: TGTGCCTGTGACACGCTGGGAGATACTTTGACAGCACAACTCTTCTTT.

V and J are TRDV2 and TRDJ1; 8 bases agree with TRDD3. The J gene, missing from TCRdb, was assigned here through DNA to germline matching. The CDR3 spans 14 residues. Unmatched junction bases numbered 2, after V lost 3 bases and J lost 0 bases. Germline values: CDR1 GEAIGNYY, CDR2 EKD. The CDR3 loop is CACDPLGDTDKLIF. The CDR3 bases are TGTGCCTGTGACCCACTGGGGGACACCGATAAACTCATCTTT.

This clone was counted a single time. A far larger clone is a single base away, which makes a read error likely. Other DNA variants within this sample encode the same CDR3. The J gene is TRDJ3, the V gene TRDV2; 8 positions match TRDD3. TCRdb leaves out the J gene; it was filled in here by matching the DNA to germline. This CDR3 spans 20 amino acids. Germline CDR1 reads GEAIGNYY; CDR2 reads EKD. V was clipped by 3 bases and J by 0 bases; unmatched bases: 12. CDR3 loop: CACDPVTGGRSSWDTRQMFF. In DNA form, the CDR3 reads TGTGCCTGTGACCCGGTTACTGGGGGTCGAAGCTCCTGGGACACCCGACAGATGTTTTTC.

Points on this clone: The likely explanation is a read error, given a far larger clone one base away. V and J are TRDV2 and TRDJ3, with D perhaps TRDD3 (5 bases). The J gene, absent from TCRdb, was called here by matching the DNA to germline. Trimming shortened V by 3 bases and J by 0 bases, and 14 bases separated the two germline ends. CDR3 length: 18 residues. Germline CDR1 reads GEAIGNYY; CDR2 reads EKD. The CDR3 region is CACDAVGTSSWDTRQMFF. The CDR3 coding sequence is TGTGCCTGTGACGCCGTGGGGACTAGCTCCTGGGACACCCGACAGATGTTTTTC.

The V call is TRDV2, the J call TRDJ3; TRDD3 agrees at 7 bases. As TCRdb names no J gene, one was assigned here on the basis of a DNA match to germline. Looked up from germline, CDR1 is GEAIGNYY and CDR2 is EKD. The V gene end was trimmed by 0 bases and the J gene end by 0 bases; junction bases not matched to a gene: 7. This CDR3 spans 19 amino acids. DNA for the CDR3: TGTGCCTGTGACACCGCCTGGGGGCCTAGCTCCTGGGACACCCGACAGATGTTTTTC. This sequence encodes CACDTAWGPSSWDTRQMFF.

This clone is large within its sample. This chain joins TRDV2 and TRDJ3; 11 nucleotides line up with TRDD3. This CDR3 contains 19 residues. The germline CDR1 and CDR2 sequences are GEAIGNYY and EKD. J lost 1 base, V lost 3 bases, and 7 bases had no gene match. As DNA, the CDR3 is TGTGCCTGTGACCCGGTACTGGGGGATAAATCCTGGGACACCCGACAGATGTTTTTC. Translated: CACDPVLGDKSWDTRQMFF.